This passage covers 28 T cell receptor beta chains from one sample sequenced in a study of cytomegalovirus exposure and HLA in healthy donors. Amplification used 60 Vbeta primers and 13 Jbeta primers. TCRdb keeps only in-frame clones here, not all; method: immunoSEQ multiplex PCR. The sample holds approximately 190,000 clones, 65% to 90% seen once. The sample comprised PBMCs. Receptor source: a man aged 40-55 years in good health and CMV-seropositive.

This clone was recorded a few times. This rearrangement joins TRBV19 to TRBJ1-5, with TRBD1 identical over 10 bases. Germline CDR1 is LNHDA and CDR2 is SQIVND (reference sequence). The CDR3 is made up of 14 amino acids. The ends lost 5 bases at V and 6 bases at J; junction bases unmatched: 4. This chain's CDR3 is CASSVRDRGQPQHF. The CDR3 coding sequence is TGTGCCAGTAGTGTCAGGGACAGGGGTCAGCCCCAGCATTTT.

This chain connects TRBV5-6 to TRBJ1-5; D possibly corresponds to TRBD1 (6 bases). CDR1 and CDR2 (germline): SGHDT, YYEEEE. The CDR3 totals 15 residues. V lost 5 bases to trimming and J lost 2 bases, with 14 bases between them. CDR3 in amino acids: CASSSSYRGNQPQHF. The CDR3 DNA is TGTGCCAGCAGTTCGTCTTACAGGGGCAATCAGCCCCAGCATTTT.

This sequence joins TRBV15 and TRBJ2-4, with 12 bases that match TRBD2. Unmatched junction bases numbered 5, after V lost 0 bases and J lost 11 bases. The CDR3 length is 15 residues. In germline, CDR1 is LNHNV, CDR2 YYDKDF (reference sequence). CDR3 in amino acids: CATSRDVLAGGVQYF. CDR3 bases: TGTGCCACCAGCAGAGATGTGCTAGCGGGGGGGGTTCAGTACTTC. The full variable domain, completed using reference TRBV15 and TRBJ2-4, is DAMVIQNPRYQVTQFGKPVTLSCSQTLNHNVMYWYQQKSSQAPKLLFHYYDKDFNNEADTPDNFQSRRPNTSFCFLDIRSPGLGDTAMYLCATSRDVLAGGVQYFGAGTRLSVL.

This chain links TRBV6-5 with TRBJ1-5; 8 bases map to TRBD1. CDR3 length: 14 residues. The V gene's germline CDR1 is MNHEY and CDR2 SVGAGI. J gave up 6 bases and V 6 bases, and 7 bases lay outside the gene matches. The CDR3 loop reads CASSLGQGSQPQHF. The CDR3 nucleotides are TGTGCCAGCAGCCTCGGACAGGGTAGTCAGCCCCAGCATTTT.

The V and J genes are TRBV30 and TRBJ1-1; D remains unclear. Germline loops: CDR1 GTSNPN, CDR2 SVGIG (reference sequence). The CDR3 has 12 residues. V lost 0 bases and J lost 2, with 4 bases in between. The CDR3 coding sequence is TGTGCCTGGAGTGTCAGAAACACTGAAGCTTTCTTT. Amino acid sequence: CAWSVRNTEAFF.

The chain couples TRBV7-9 to TRBJ2-2; 8 bases line up with TRBD1. The CDR3 extends over 15 amino acids. The V gene's germline CDR1 is SEHNR and CDR2 FQNEAQ (reference sequence). Trimming took 5 bases from V and 1 from J; bases not matched to a gene: 3. The CDR3 nucleotides are TGTGCCAGCAGCCTCGGACAGGGGAACACCGGGGAGCTGTTTTTT. Translating gives CASSLGQGNTGELFF.

The chain recombines TRBV7-2 with TRBJ1-2; TRBD1 aligns across 7 bases. This CDR3 is 13 amino acids long. CDR1 and CDR2 from the germline V gene are SGHTA and FQGNSA. The V gene end was trimmed by 5 bases and the J gene end by 4 bases; junction bases not matched to a gene: 4. The CDR3 DNA follows: TGTGCCAGCAGCAGGACAGGTGTCTATGGCTACACCTTC. It is translated as CASSRTGVYGYTF.

In nucleotides, the CDR3 is TGTGCTAGTGGTTTGGACAGTTACGAGCAGTACTTC. This sequence encodes CASGLDSYEQYF. This chain connects TRBV12-5 to TRBJ2-7; no firm D call. The V end lost 1 base, the J end lost 4 bases, and 5 bases lay between the germline ends. The germline CDR1 and CDR2 sequences are LGHNT and FRNRAP. CDR3 length: 12 residues. Drawing the rest from reference TRBV12-5 and TRBJ2-7, the complete variable domain is DARVTQTPRHKVTEMGQEVTMRCQPILGHNTVFWYRQTMMQGLELLAYFRNRAPLDDSGMPKDRFSAEMPDATLATLKIQPSEPRDSAVYFCASGLDSYEQYFGPGTRLTVT.

The V gene is TRBV5-6, the J gene TRBJ2-5; 7 bases are shared with TRBD1. Germline-derived CDR1 and CDR2 are SGHDT and YYEEEE. Trimming cost V 6 bases and J 2 bases; bases outside gene matches: 10. CDR3 length equals 15 residues. As DNA, the CDR3 is TGTGCCAGCAACCCCCCCGGGACAGAGCAAGAGACCCAGTACTTC. Encoded protein: CASNPPGTEQETQYF.

This chain uses TRBV7-9 with TRBJ2-5, with D possibly matching TRBD1 (6 bases). Germline CDR1 and CDR2: SEHNR and FQNEAQ (reference sequence). The germline V and J ends were trimmed by 5 bases and 2 bases, with 21 bases remaining between them. The CDR3 runs to 17 residues. The CDR3 region has the DNA TGTGCCAGCAGCCCTAATACCCTCGGACAGTCTCAAGAGACCCAGTACTTC. Translated: CASSPNTLGQSQETQYF.

The rearrangement uses TRBV5-4 and TRBJ2-7; D gene ambiguous. In germline, CDR1 is SGHNT, CDR2 YYREEE (reference sequence). Trimming took 0 bases from V and 0 from J, leaving 7 bases between them. The CDR3 has 14 amino acids. The chain's CDR3 is CASSLGWSSYEQYF. The CDR3 coding sequence is TGTGCCAGCAGCTTGGGCTGGAGCTCCTACGAGCAGTACTTC.

This clone was seen just once. This rearrangement joins TRBV7-2 to TRBJ1-1; D remains unclear. V lost 7 bases, J lost 7 bases, and 16 bases lay in between. The length of the CDR3 is 13 residues. Per the germline V gene, CDR1 is SGHTA and CDR2 is FQGNSA. The CDR3: CASKSGERGEAFF. The CDR3 nucleotides are TGTGCCAGCAAGAGCGGTGAGCGGGGTGAAGCTTTCTTT.

The chain recombines TRBV21-1 with TRBJ1-5; the tabulated D call, TRBD1, remains unverified against the DNA. TRBV21-1 is tagged as a pseudogene. The CDR3 totals 18 residues. The CDR3 sequence: CASSSPGAGGGSNQPQHF. CDR3 nucleotide sequence: TGTGCCAGCAGCAGCCCTGGGGCAGGGGGTGGTAGCAATCAGCCCCAGCATTTT.

The rearrangement links TRBV5-1 to TRBJ1-2; the D gene is possibly TRBD1 (5 bases). Trimming took 0 bases from V and 3 from J, leaving 9 bases between them. The CDR3 consists of 14 residues. Germline V gene lookup returns CDR1 SGHRS and CDR2 YFSETQ. This CDR3 is CASSLETAYYGYTF. As DNA, the CDR3 is TGCGCCAGCAGCTTGGAGACAGCTTACTATGGCTACACCTTC. Full variable domain (outside the CDR3, taken from reference TRBV5-1 and TRBJ1-2): KAGVTQTPRYLIKTRGQQVTLSCSPISGHRSVSWYQQTPGQGLQFLFEYFSETQRNKGNFPGRFSGRQFSNSRSEMNVSTLELGDSALYLCASSLETAYYGYTFGSGTRLTVV.

The rearrangement links TRBV7-9 to TRBJ2-7, with a possible D match to TRBD2 (6 bases). The CDR3 length is 12 residues. V lost 0 bases to trimming and J lost 12 bases, with 12 bases between them. Per germline, CDR1 SEHNR and CDR2 FQNEAQ (reference sequence). The CDR3 region is CASSLARSGLYF. The CDR3, as DNA: TGTGCCAGCAGCTTAGCTCGTAGCGGCTTGTACTTC.

V and J are TRBV10-3 and TRBJ2-5; 7 nucleotides match TRBD1. The V segment lost 11 bases and the J segment 2 bases; nucleotides outside the gene matches: 8. The CDR3 length is 13 residues. Germline assignment: CDR1 ENHRY and CDR2 SYGVKD. In DNA, the CDR3 is TGTGCCCTTTCCCCGGGACAGCAAGAGACCCAGTACTTC. It translates to CALSPGQQETQYF.

V is TRBV6-6 and J is TRBJ1-2, with D possibly TRBD1 on 5 matching bases. The CDR3 has 14 amino acids. Trimming stripped 6 bases from V and 3 bases from J, with 14 bases between. Germline V lookup: CDR1 MNHNY, CDR2 SVGAGI (reference sequence). The CDR3 is CASRAPGGDYGYTF. CDR3 DNA sequence: TGTGCCAGCAGGGCCCCGGGGGGTGACTATGGCTACACCTTC.

The V gene is TRBV18, the J gene TRBJ2-7; 9 nucleotides match TRBD1. The V gene end was trimmed by 4 bases and the J gene end by 6 bases; junction bases not matched to a gene: 13. The germline V gene encodes CDR1 KGHSH and CDR2 LQKENI. This CDR3 spans 16 amino acids. In DNA, the CDR3 is TGTGCCAGCTCACAGTCCTATCCCGGGACAGGGAGCGAGCAGTACTTC. Amino acid sequence: CASSQSYPGTGSEQYF.

J is TRBJ2-3 and V is TRBV5-1; 9 bases line up with TRBD2. Germline V CDR1 and CDR2: SGHRS, YFSETQ. The CDR3 has 17 residues. With V trimmed by 0 bases and J by 6 bases, 11 bases remained unmatched. DNA of the CDR3: TGCGCCAGCAGCTTGGACGGGGCAGCGGGGGGAGTTGATACGCAGTATTTT. This codes for CASSLDGAAGGVDTQYF. Variable domain in full (rest from reference TRBV5-1 and TRBJ2-3): KAGVTQTPRYLIKTRGQQVTLSCSPISGHRSVSWYQQTPGQGLQFLFEYFSETQRNKGNFPGRFSGRQFSNSRSEMNVSTLELGDSALYLCASSLDGAAGGVDTQYFGPGTRLTVL.

The chain carries TRBV27 and TRBJ1-5; D ambiguous. The V end lost 5 bases, the J end lost 0 bases, and 5 bases lay between the germline ends. Germline CDR1 reads MNHEY; CDR2 reads SMNVEV (reference sequence). There are 13 residues in the CDR3. This CDR3 reads CASSLGSNQPQHF. The CDR3, as DNA: TGTGCCAGCAGTCTCGGTAGCAATCAGCCCCAGCATTTT.

V usage is TRBV4-3 and J usage is TRBJ2-7; a possible D gene is TRBD1 (6 bases). Trimming left V 4 bases short and J 4 bases short, with 11 bases between. CDR1 is LGHNA and CDR2 is YSLEER in the germline V gene. The CDR3 sequence is 13 residues long. Here the CDR3 DNA reads TGCGCCAGCAGCCCCGGACAGACATACGAGCAGTACTTC. Translation gives CASSPGQTYEQYF.

V and J are TRBV9 and TRBJ2-1, with 9 nucleotides matching TRBD2. Unmatched junction bases numbered 16, after V lost 4 bases and J lost 5 bases. CDR1 is SGDLS and CDR2 is YYNGEE in the germline V gene. CDR3 length equals 18 residues. The CDR3 bases are TGTGCCAGCAGCCTTACGGGCGGACTAGCGTTTGGCGACAATGAGCAGTTCTTC. It is translated as CASSLTGGLAFGDNEQFF.

This clone turned up a few times. As DNA, the CDR3 is TGTGCCAGCAGTTCTAGCCCCCCCAGGTATAGCAATCAGCCCCAGCATTTT. Its translation is CASSSSPPRYSNQPQHF. The rearrangement links TRBV27 to TRBJ1-5; D is uncertain. Trimming took 4 bases from V and 0 from J, leaving 16 bases between them. CDR1 and CDR2 (germline): MNHEY, SMNVEV (reference sequence). CDR3 length equals 17 residues.

This clone has a single count. This chain uses TRBV15 with TRBJ1-1; 10 positions match TRBD1. The CDR3 runs 14 residues. With 3 bases clipped from V and 5 bases from J, the junction kept 3 bases outside the gene matches. Germline V CDR1 and CDR2: LNHNV, YYDKDF (reference sequence). Written as DNA, the CDR3 is TGTGCCACCAGCAGTGGACAGGGGGGGACTGAAGCTTTCTTT. This encodes CATSSGQGGTEAFF.

J is TRBJ1-2 and V is TRBV27, with TRBD1 as a possible D gene (5 bases). Germline values: CDR1 MNHEY, CDR2 SMNVEV (reference sequence). CDR3 size: 13 residues. V lost 3 bases and J 6 bases, leaving 11 bases between the germline ends. The CDR3: CASSFQGGDGYTF. Here the CDR3 DNA reads TGTGCCAGCAGTTTCCAGGGAGGCGATGGCTACACCTTC.

This clone was observed once. The CDR3 DNA sequence: TGTGCCAGCAGCCCAACAGGGGGCGCAGGCTATGGCTACACCTTC. Its translation: CASSPTGGAGYGYTF. The rearrangement joins TRBV7-2 to TRBJ1-2; the match to TRBD1 covers 9 bases. The V and J ends lost 5 bases and 4 bases, in that order; junction bases with no gene match: 8. This CDR3 region has 15 residues. Germline V CDR1 and CDR2: SGHTA, FQGNSA. Supplemented by reference TRBV7-2 and TRBJ1-2, the full variable domain reads GAGVSQSPSNKVTEKGKDVELRCDPISGHTALYWYRQSLGQGLEFLIYFQGNSAPDKSGLPSDRFSAERTGGSVSTLTIQRTQQEDSAVYLCASSPTGGAGYGYTFGSGTRLTVV.

This clone was picked up one time. The J gene is TRBJ2-1, the V gene TRBV5-6; 9 nucleotides align to TRBD2. Trimming at V came to 2 bases and at J to 9 bases, leaving 6 bases not matched to a gene. There are 14 residues in the CDR3. Per germline, CDR1 SGHDT and CDR2 YYEEEE. Here the CDR3 reads CASSLKRGVVEQFF. DNA for the CDR3: TGTGCCAGCAGCTTAAAGCGGGGGGTGGTTGAGCAGTTCTTC.

The rearrangement links TRBV7-9 to TRBJ1-4; possible D gene TRBD1, 6 bases. Looked up from germline, CDR1 is SEHNR and CDR2 is FQNEAQ (reference sequence). The CDR3 spans 15 residues. Trimming removed 6 bases from V and 8 bases from J, with 19 bases in between. This CDR3 is CASRDDRQRREKLFF. CDR3 bases: TGTGCCAGCAGAGATGACAGGCAAAGGCGAGAAAAACTGTTTTTT.